This T cell receptor beta chain originates from a study of identical twins (dated by TCRdb to about 2016). Concerning the study at large: The study deep-sequenced TCR alpha and beta repertoires from monozygotic twins, unrelated adults of various ages and cord blood to test whether fetal clonotypes persist. Replicate twin experiments were performed at different times using different library preparation protocols to rule out contamination.

All donors were healthy Caucasians. Miltenyi CD45RO+ enrichment and human naive T-cell isolation kits were used to isolate memory (CD45RO+) and naive T cells from PBMC. General conclusions and limits of the study: A weaker excess of twin sharing was found in beta out-of-frame sequences because the signal-to-noise ratio was lowered by fewer shared sequences. Zero-insertion analyses could be partly confounded by invariant T cells such as MAIT and iNKT, although diverse VJ usage argued against such confounding for most clonotypes. Because the same donors could not be followed over many years, the conclusions relied on cross-sectional statistical analysis. In monozygotic twins, out-of-frame TCR alpha sharing was systematically underestimated by recombination models, although the models agreed with sharing between unrelated individuals. Fewer insertions were carried by abundant cord blood beta clonotypes, a similar but weaker trend appeared in young adult naive repertoires, and no such trend appeared in memory repertoires. Compared with coincidental sharing between unrelated individuals, an excess of low generation-probability sequences was observed among out-of-frame TCR alpha sequences shared between twins.

As to this clonotype: The antigen it binds to is not known. No per-base quality is available; no much larger clone lies one base away.

Library prep was done by 5' RACE. TCRdb shows the sequencer as Illumina HiSeq 2000. Template switching introduced a universal primer binding site; the final cDNA contained a unique molecular identifier, enabling accurate counting of TCR cDNA molecules. Specific primers in the conserved constant-segment region were used to synthesize first-strand cDNA for TCR alpha and beta chains. To control for contamination, each cDNA library was double barcoded with a SMART-Mk sample barcode plus Illumina barcodes. TruSeq adapter sequences and Illumina sample barcodes were added in two successive PCR steps. Sequencing of the TCR alpha and beta cDNA libraries was done on the Illumina HiSeq platform using custom primers. In the source study's methods: MiGEC was used to process raw reads and extract unique molecular identifiers, and MiXCR was used to find CDR3 positions. Recombination models were inferred per individual with the repgenHMM and IGoR tools using an EM algorithm. Shared clonotypes were analyzed with the tcR package in R, and sharing was normalized by the product of cloneset sizes. To study raw recombination without the effects of thymic and clonal selection, out-of-frame nonproductive sequences were analyzed. The raw public reads went through TCRdb reprocessing: fastp at Q25, MiXCR clone calling, in-frame beta chains kept. One record per CDR3 amino acid sequence lists the most common genes and DNA. For this entry, the V and J calls and clone size follow TCRdb and not the study's own pipeline. The sample data list some 260,000 distinct CDR3 sequences, and around 15% of these were observed just once. Around 8.9% of the sample lies in the top ten.

The sequence was collected from a woman between 18 and 29 years old in good health. The material sequenced was memory (CD45RO+) T cells sorted from blood. The sample's cell subset or site label is to be understood as: CD45RO+ enriched T cells.

The DNA sequence is as follows: TGTGCCAGCGGATCATCGGCAGGGGGCGGGCATGAGCAGTTCTTC. This encodes CASGSSAGGGHEQFF. The sequence joins TRBV12-3 or TRBV12-4 to TRBJ2-1; 8 of the junction bases match TRBD1. The CDR3 covers 15 residues, taking in both the cysteine and the phenylalanine. Here the CDR3 DNA is all that survives: 45 bases in frame from base 1. V and J are trimmed by 8 bases and 8 bases, and the gene matches miss 14 bases of the junction.